The 2 T cell receptor beta chains below come from one sample, sequenced in a study of T cell changes during pregnancy in multiple sclerosis. Profiling relied on immunoSEQ multiplex PCR, and the TCRdb table lists in-frame clones only, not all of them. The table records more than 40,000 clones, almost 95% of them present only once. The sample here was CD4+ T cells from peripheral blood mononuclear cells, taken in the third trimester of pregnancy. Receptors were obtained from a female donor with multiple sclerosis, enrolled in a pregnancy study.

The chain recombines TRBV7-2 with TRBJ1-2; 11 bases map to TRBD1. V trimming: 4 bases; J trimming: 8 bases; junction bases outside the gene matches: 9. Germline-derived CDR1 and CDR2 are SGHTA and FQGNSA. The CDR3 is 15 amino acids. The CDR3 here is CASSYRTGGGGGYTF. CDR3 in DNA: TGTGCCAGCAGCTACCGGACAGGGGGCGGTGGAGGCTACACCTTC.

The V call is TRBV19, the J call TRBJ2-7; 9 nucleotides line up with TRBD1. This CDR3 spans 14 amino acids. Trimming at V came to 4 bases and at J to 6 bases, leaving 7 bases not matched to a gene. Germline assignment: CDR1 LNHDA and CDR2 SQIVND (reference sequence). CDR3 in amino acids: CASSRGQGIFEQYF. The CDR3 DNA is TGTGCCAGTAGTAGAGGACAGGGGATTTTCGAGCAGTACTTC.